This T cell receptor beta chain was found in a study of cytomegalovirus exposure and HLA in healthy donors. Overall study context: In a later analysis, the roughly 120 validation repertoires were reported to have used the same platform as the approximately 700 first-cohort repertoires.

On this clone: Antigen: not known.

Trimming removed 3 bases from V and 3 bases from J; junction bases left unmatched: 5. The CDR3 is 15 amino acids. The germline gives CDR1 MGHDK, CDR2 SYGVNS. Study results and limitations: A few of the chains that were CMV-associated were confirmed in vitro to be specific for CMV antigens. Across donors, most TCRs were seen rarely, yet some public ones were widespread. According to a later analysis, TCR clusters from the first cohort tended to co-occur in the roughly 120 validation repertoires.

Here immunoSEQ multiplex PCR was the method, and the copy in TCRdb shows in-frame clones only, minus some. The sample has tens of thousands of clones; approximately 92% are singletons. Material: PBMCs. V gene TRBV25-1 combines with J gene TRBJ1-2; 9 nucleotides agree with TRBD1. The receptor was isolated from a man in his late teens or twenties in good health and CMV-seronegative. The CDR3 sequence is CASSDRGQGDYGYTF. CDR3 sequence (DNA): TGTGCCAGCAGTGATCGGGGACAGGGCGACTATGGCTACACCTTC.